The 7 T cell receptor beta chains listed next were all sequenced from one sample in a study of tissue T cells after allogeneic stem cell transplantation. Using immunoSEQ multiplex PCR, the repertoire was profiled, and TCRdb retains in-frame clones only, with some absent. Among about 6,300 clones listed, roughly 71% were seen once. This specimen consisted of tissue from the stomach, obtained at autopsy. All receptors come from a woman aged 18-49 years with breast cancer.

By sample share, this clone is large. V and J are TRBV25-1 and TRBJ1-5; D call uncertain. Germline lookup yields CDR1 MGHDK and CDR2 SYGVNS. CDR3 size: 13 residues. Trimming pared 8 bases from V and 9 bases from J, leaving 17 bases between. The CDR3, as DNA: TGTGCCAGCGGATCCGAGTCGGGATGGCCCCAGCATTTT. Protein: CASGSESGWPQHF.

This clone is deemed medium-sized. The gene calls are TRBV11-1 and TRBJ1-1; 7 bases are shared with TRBD1. The junction had 4 bases not matched to a gene; V was cut back by 2 bases and J by 1 base. CDR1 is SGHAT and CDR2 is FQDESV in the germline V gene (reference sequence). This CDR3 region has 15 residues. CDR3: CASSLLDRENTEAFF. The CDR3 DNA is TGTGCCAGCAGCTTACTTGACAGGGAGAACACTGAAGCTTTCTTT.

This clone is classed as medium-sized (0.01 to 0.1%). V is TRBV6-5 and J is TRBJ1-4; D unresolved. Germline V gene data show CDR1 as MNHEY and CDR2 as SVGAGI. This CDR3 has 13 amino acids. With 1 base removed from V and 8 bases from J, the gap between germline ends came to 8 bases. CDR3 amino acids: CASSYLGGEKLFF. CDR3 nucleotides: TGTGCCAGCAGTTACTTAGGAGGGGAAAAACTGTTTTTT.

This clone has only a few counts. The rearrangement uses TRBV14 and TRBJ2-3; 8 positions agree with TRBD2. Germline-derived CDR1 and CDR2 are SGHDN and FVKESK. The CDR3 has 18 residues. The V segment lost 1 base and the J segment 0 bases; nucleotides outside the gene matches: 9. This CDR3 is CASSQASGTRTSTDTQYF. CDR3 coding DNA: TGTGCCAGCAGCCAAGCTTCCGGGACTAGGACTAGCACAGATACGCAGTATTTT.

The chain has TRBV2 and TRBJ1-2; the D gene is possibly TRBD1 (5 bases). The CDR3 has 13 residues. The V gene lost 6 bases and the J gene lost 4 bases, with 12 bases spanning the gap. Germline values: CDR1 SNHLY, CDR2 FYNNEI. The CDR3 loop is CASRDRGGYGYTF. The CDR3 coding sequence is TGTGCCAGCAGAGATAGGGGTGGCTATGGCTACACCTTC.

This sequence joins TRBV12-3 or TRBV12-4 and TRBJ1-1; 7 bases line up with TRBD1. The CDR3 has 12 residues. V dropped 2 bases and J dropped 6; count of bases not matched to a gene: 0. Here the CDR3 reads CASSLRGPEAFF. In DNA, the CDR3 is TGTGCCAGCAGTTTAAGGGGGCCTGAAGCTTTCTTT.

V usage is TRBV6-6 and J usage is TRBJ1-1; 8 bases match TRBD1. With 1 base clipped from V and 7 bases from J, the junction kept 8 bases outside the gene matches. This CDR3 has 15 residues. Germline-derived CDR1 and CDR2 are MNHNY and SVGAGI (reference sequence). The CDR3 region has the DNA TGTGCCAGCAGTTACTATACGAACAGGGGGGATGAAGCTTTCTTT. Residues: CASSYYTNRGDEAFF.